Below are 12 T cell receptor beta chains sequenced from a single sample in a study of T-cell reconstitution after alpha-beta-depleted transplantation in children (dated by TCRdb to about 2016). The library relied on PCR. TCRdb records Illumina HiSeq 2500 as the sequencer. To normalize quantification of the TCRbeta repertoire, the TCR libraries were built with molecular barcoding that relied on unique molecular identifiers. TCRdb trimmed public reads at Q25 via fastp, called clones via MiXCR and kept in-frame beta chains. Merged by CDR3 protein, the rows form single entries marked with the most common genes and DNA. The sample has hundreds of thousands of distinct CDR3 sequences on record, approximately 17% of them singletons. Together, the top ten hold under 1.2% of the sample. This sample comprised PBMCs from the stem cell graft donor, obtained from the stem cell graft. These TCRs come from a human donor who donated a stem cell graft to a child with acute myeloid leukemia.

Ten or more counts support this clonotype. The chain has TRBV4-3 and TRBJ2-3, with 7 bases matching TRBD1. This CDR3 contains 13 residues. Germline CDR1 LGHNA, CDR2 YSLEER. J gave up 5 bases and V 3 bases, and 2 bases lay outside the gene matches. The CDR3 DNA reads TGCGCCAGCAGCCAGACAGGGTTAGATACGCAGTATTTT. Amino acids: CASSQTGLDTQYF.

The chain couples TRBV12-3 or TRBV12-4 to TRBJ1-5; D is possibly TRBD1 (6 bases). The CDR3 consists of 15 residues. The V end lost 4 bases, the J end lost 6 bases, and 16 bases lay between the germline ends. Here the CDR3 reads CASSSLQGLGQPQHF. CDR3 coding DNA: TGTGCCAGCAGTTCACTTCAGGGGCTCGGTCAGCCCCAGCATTTT.

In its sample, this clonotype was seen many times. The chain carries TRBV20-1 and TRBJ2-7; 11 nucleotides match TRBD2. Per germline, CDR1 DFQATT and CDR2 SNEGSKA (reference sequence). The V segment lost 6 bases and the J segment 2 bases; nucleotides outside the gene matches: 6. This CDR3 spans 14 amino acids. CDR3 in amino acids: CSAPGTSGPYEQYF. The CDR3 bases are TGCAGTGCGCCCGGGACTAGCGGTCCCTACGAGCAGTACTTC.

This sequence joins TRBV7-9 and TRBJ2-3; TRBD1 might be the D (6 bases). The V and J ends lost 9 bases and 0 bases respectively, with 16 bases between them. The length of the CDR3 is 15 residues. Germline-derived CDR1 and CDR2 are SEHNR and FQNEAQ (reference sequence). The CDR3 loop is CASYRVGPSTDTQYF. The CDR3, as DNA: TGTGCCAGTTACAGGGTCGGTCCTAGCACAGATACGCAGTATTTT.

The CDR3 sequence: CASSLWGAGGASSYEQYF. In DNA form, the CDR3 reads TGTGCCAGCAGCTTGTGGGGGGCAGGCGGAGCGAGCTCCTACGAGCAGTACTTC. The V call is TRBV5-6, the J call TRBJ2-7; the D call may be TRBD1 or TRBD2 (6 bases each). Trimming took 1 base from V and 0 from J, leaving 20 bases between them. The germline V gene has CDR1 SGHDT and CDR2 YYEEEE. This CDR3 is 18 amino acids long.

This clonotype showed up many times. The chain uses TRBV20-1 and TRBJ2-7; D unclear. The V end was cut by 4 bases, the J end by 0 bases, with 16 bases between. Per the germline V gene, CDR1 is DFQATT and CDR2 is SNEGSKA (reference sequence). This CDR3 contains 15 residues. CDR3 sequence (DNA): TGCAGTGCTACCTCCGACGGAAGGAGCTCCTACGAGCAGTACGTC. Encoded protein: CSATSDGRSSYEQYV.

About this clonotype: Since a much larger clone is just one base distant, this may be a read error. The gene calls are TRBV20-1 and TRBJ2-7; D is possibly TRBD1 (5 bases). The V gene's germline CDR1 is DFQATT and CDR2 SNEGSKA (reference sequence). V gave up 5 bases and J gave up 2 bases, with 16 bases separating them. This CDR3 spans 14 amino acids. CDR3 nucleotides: TGCAGTGCTCAAAAAGGGGCGGACGCCTACGAGCAGTACTTC. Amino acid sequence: CSAQKGADAYEQYF.

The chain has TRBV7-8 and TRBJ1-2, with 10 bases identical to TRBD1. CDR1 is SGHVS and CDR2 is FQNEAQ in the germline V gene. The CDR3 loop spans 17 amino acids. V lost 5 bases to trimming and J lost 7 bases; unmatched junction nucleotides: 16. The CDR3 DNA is TGTGCCAGCAGCCCATGGACTAGGACAGGGGGGACGGCTGGCTACACCTTC. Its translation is CASSPWTRTGGTAGYTF.

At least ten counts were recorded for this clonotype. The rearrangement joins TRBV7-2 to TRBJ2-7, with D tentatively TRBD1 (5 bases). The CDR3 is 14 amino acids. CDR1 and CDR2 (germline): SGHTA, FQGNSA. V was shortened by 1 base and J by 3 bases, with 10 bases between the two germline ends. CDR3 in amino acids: CASSLEGRDYEQYF. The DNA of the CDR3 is TGTGCCAGCAGCTTAGAGGGCAGGGACTACGAGCAGTACTTC.

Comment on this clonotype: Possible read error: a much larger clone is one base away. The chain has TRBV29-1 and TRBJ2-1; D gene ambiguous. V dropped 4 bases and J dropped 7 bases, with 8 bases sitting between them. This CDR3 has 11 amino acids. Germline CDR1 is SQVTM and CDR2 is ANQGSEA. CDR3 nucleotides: TGCAGCGTTGCCGCTCTAAATGAGCAGTTCTTC. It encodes CSVAALNEQFF.

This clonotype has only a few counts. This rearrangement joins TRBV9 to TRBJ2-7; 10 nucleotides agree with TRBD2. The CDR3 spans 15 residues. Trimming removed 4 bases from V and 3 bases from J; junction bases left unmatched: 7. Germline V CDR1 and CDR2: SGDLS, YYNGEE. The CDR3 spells CASSHGTSAHYEQYF. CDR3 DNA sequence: TGTGCCAGCAGCCATGGGACTAGCGCGCACTACGAGCAGTACTTC.

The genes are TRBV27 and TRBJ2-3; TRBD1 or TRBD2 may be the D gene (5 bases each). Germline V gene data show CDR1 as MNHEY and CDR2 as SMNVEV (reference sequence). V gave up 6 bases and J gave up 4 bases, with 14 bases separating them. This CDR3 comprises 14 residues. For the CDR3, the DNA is TGTGCCAGCAGATCCAGATTGGGGGCAGATACGCAGTATTTT. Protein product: CASRSRLGADTQYF.